These 21 T cell receptor beta chains were all obtained from the same sample, sequenced in a study of blood T cell repertoires in COVID-19. Sequencing used immunoSEQ multiplex PCR; TCRdb keeps in-frame clones, though not all of them. The data show about 370,000 clones, around 87% seen once. The specimen sequenced was peripheral blood. Receptor source: a woman aged 30 to 39 with COVID-19, enrolled during active disease.

The CDR3 loop reads CASSHPSGTSQETQYF. CDR3 in DNA: TGCGCCAGCAGCCACCCATCGGGGACATCCCAAGAGACCCAGTACTTC. The rearrangement links TRBV4-1 to TRBJ2-5; possible D gene TRBD1, 6 bases. CDR1 is MGHRA and CDR2 is YSYEKL in the germline V gene. Trimming took 3 bases from V and 1 from J, leaving 15 bases between them. CDR3 length: 16 amino acids.

The CDR3 DNA is TGTGCCAGCAGCCAAGGTCCGGCCCGGGGCACTGAAGCTTTCTTT. Translated: CASSQGPARGTEAFF. The chain employs TRBV4-2 and TRBJ1-1; D not certain. The CDR3 loop spans 15 amino acids. Deletions cut 1 base from V and 4 bases from J, with 13 bases between. The germline gives CDR1 LGHNA, CDR2 YNFKEQ.

This chain links TRBV21-1 with TRBJ2-2; TRBD1 reflects the table's D call only, with no check against the DNA. TRBV21-1 is marked as a pseudogene. The CDR3 is 17 residues long. The CDR3 DNA sequence: TGTGCCAGCGGCCGAGACAGGGGGCGCTTGGACACCGGGGAGCTGTTTTTT. This sequence encodes CASGRDRGRLDTGELFF.

This rearrangement joins TRBV28 to TRBJ1-1; D is unresolved. Germline values: CDR1 MDHEN, CDR2 SYDVKM. V was cut by 6 bases and J by 1 base, with 3 bases left in between. This CDR3 region has 11 residues. The CDR3 coding sequence is TGTGCCAGCAGGGCGAACACTGAAGCTTTCTTT. Protein: CASRANTEAFF.

V usage is TRBV21-1 and J usage is TRBJ2-7; TRBD2 is the table's D call and was not checked against the DNA. TRBV21-1 is listed as a pseudogene. This CDR3 is built from 16 residues. CDR3 sequence: CASSSLGLTSPYEQYF. Written as DNA, the CDR3 is TGTGCCAGCAGCTCACTAGGCCTGACTAGCCCTTACGAGCAGTACTTC.

V is TRBV6-2 or TRBV6-3 and J is TRBJ2-4; TRBD1 is a possible D gene (6 bases). This CDR3 is built from 15 residues. Trimming stripped 2 bases from V and 8 bases from J, with 16 bases between. Germline CDR1 MNHEY, CDR2 SVGEGT. Written as DNA, the CDR3 is TGTGCCAGCAGTTACCCAGCAGGGGCTTCGGACATTCAGTACTTC. Amino acids: CASSYPAGASDIQYF.

The chain employs TRBV2 and TRBJ2-1; 7 bases match TRBD2. The CDR3 has 13 amino acids. The germline CDR1 and CDR2 sequences are SNHLY and FYNNEI. V lost 4 bases and J lost 8; bases outside the gene matches: 5. In nucleotides, the CDR3 is TGTGCCAGCAGTGGAACTAGCGTGGATGAGCAGTTCTTC. This sequence encodes CASSGTSVDEQFF.

This clone was picked up one time. V gene TRBV4-3 combines with J gene TRBJ1-2, with D uncertain. Deletions cut 0 bases from V and 7 bases from J, with 15 bases between. CDR3 length: 15 amino acids. Germline loops: CDR1 LGHNA, CDR2 YSLEER. CDR3 sequence: CASSQEPDTLAGYTF. CDR3 nucleotides: TGCGCCAGCAGCCAAGAACCGGATACTCTAGCTGGCTACACCTTC.

The J gene is TRBJ1-1, the V gene TRBV28, with no clear D. CDR1 MDHEN and CDR2 SYDVKM come from the germline V gene. The CDR3 has 16 residues. Between the trimmed V and J ends, which lost 2 bases and 4 bases, there was a span of 17 bases. CDR3 sequence: CASSLHSEGSSTEAFF. CDR3 bases: TGTGCCAGCAGTTTACATTCCGAGGGATCGAGCACTGAAGCTTTCTTT.

J is TRBJ2-1 and V is TRBV14, with D hard to call. V gave up 3 bases and J gave up 4 bases, with 4 bases separating them. The CDR3 extends over 12 amino acids. The germline gives CDR1 SGHDN, CDR2 FVKESK. CDR3 residues: CASSHRYNEQFF. As DNA, the CDR3 is TGTGCCAGCAGCCACAGATACAATGAGCAGTTCTTC.

This clone has only one observation. This chain connects TRBV19 to TRBJ2-5, with 9 bases identical to TRBD1. Trimming removed 5 bases from V and 4 bases from J; junction bases left unmatched: 8. The CDR3 spans 15 residues. Germline V gene data show CDR1 as LNHDA and CDR2 as SQIVND (reference sequence). The CDR3 is CASSPAGQGRETQYF. In DNA form, the CDR3 reads TGTGCCAGTAGTCCCGCGGGACAGGGAAGAGAGACCCAGTACTTC.

The CDR3 here is CASSERTGGQPQHF. The CDR3 DNA reads as TGTGCCAGCAGCGAAAGGACAGGCGGGCAGCCCCAGCATTTT. V usage is TRBV2 and J usage is TRBJ1-5; 7 bases fit TRBD1. The CDR3 contains 14 residues. In germline, CDR1 is SNHLY, CDR2 FYNNEI. Trimming at V came to 6 bases and at J to 7 bases, leaving 9 bases not matched to a gene. The variable domain in full, with the rest retrieved from reference TRBV2 and TRBJ1-5, is EPEVTQTPSHQVTQMGQEVILRCVPISNHLYFYWYRQILGQKVEFLVSFYNNEISEKSEIFDDQFSVERPDGSNFTLKIRSTKLEDSAMYFCASSERTGGQPQHFGDGTRLSIL.

The V gene is TRBV5-6, the J gene TRBJ1-2, with D maybe TRBD1 (6 bases). Germline V gene sequence: CDR1 SGHDT, CDR2 YYEEEE. The length of the CDR3 is 14 residues. Trimming took off 0 bases at V and 8 bases at J, with 14 bases between the two ends. CDR3 residues: CASSLGGNRDGYTF. The CDR3 coding sequence is TGTGCCAGCAGCTTGGGTGGCAACAGGGACGGCTACACCTTC.

This clone was seen only a few times. This chain joins TRBV5-5 and TRBJ2-5; 9 bases align to TRBD1. The V gene's germline CDR1 is SGHKS and CDR2 YYEKEE (reference sequence). V gave up 1 base and J gave up 5 bases; unmatched junction bases: 9. The length of the CDR3 is 16 residues. DNA for the CDR3: TGTGCCAGCAGCTTGTTGGGGACAGGGAATGAGGAGACCCAGTACTTC. Residues: CASSLLGTGNEETQYF.

The rearrangement joins TRBV10-2 to TRBJ1-6, with unresolved D. Trimming took 2 bases from V and 10 from J, leaving 6 bases between them. This CDR3 is 12 amino acids long. The germline V gene encodes CDR1 WSHSY and CDR2 SAAADI. CDR3 in amino acids: CASSEPGSPLHF. CDR3 nucleotide sequence: TGCGCCAGCAGTGAGCCAGGATCACCCCTCCACTTT.

V and J are TRBV9 and TRBJ2-7; D is possibly TRBD2 (6 bases). The CDR3 covers 15 residues. Germline V gene data show CDR1 as SGDLS and CDR2 as YYNGEE. Trimming removed 3 bases from V and 0 bases from J, with 13 bases in between. The CDR3 DNA follows: TGTGCCAGCAGCGCCGGGGACTCGATCTCCTACGAGCAGTACTTC. Residues: CASSAGDSISYEQYF.

CDR3 residues: CASSPREGIGQPQHF. CDR3 nucleotides: TGTGCCAGCAGTCCCCGGGAGGGGATTGGTCAGCCCCAGCATTTT. V and J are TRBV28 and TRBJ1-5; D possibly corresponds to TRBD1 (5 bases). The V end lost 5 bases, the J end lost 6 bases, and 17 bases lay between the germline ends. Germline values: CDR1 MDHEN, CDR2 SYDVKM. This CDR3 has 15 residues.

V and J are TRBV7-8 and TRBJ2-2, with D possibly TRBD1 on 5 matching bases. The germline gives CDR1 SGHVS, CDR2 FQNEAQ. CDR3 size: 16 residues. The ends were cut back, 5 bases at V and 0 bases at J, with 13 bases in the middle. As DNA, the CDR3 is TGTGCCAGCAGCGGTAGGAGCAGGGCGAACACCGGGGAGCTGTTTTTT. It yields the protein CASSGRSRANTGELFF.

This rearrangement joins TRBV2 to TRBJ2-1; D is unresolved. The CDR3 consists of 11 residues. V dropped 2 bases and J dropped 8 bases, with 4 bases sitting between them. Germline values: CDR1 SNHLY, CDR2 FYNNEI. The CDR3 here is CASSERDEQFF. As DNA, the CDR3 is TGTGCCAGCAGTGAACGGGATGAGCAGTTCTTC.

The genes are TRBV4-1 and TRBJ2-7, with 14 positions matching TRBD2. Unmatched junction bases numbered 11, after V lost 4 bases and J lost 6 bases. Looked up from germline, CDR1 is MGHRA and CDR2 is YSYEKL. The length of the CDR3 is 17 residues. The CDR3 DNA reads TGCGCCAGCAGCCCCTCCGCGACTAGCGGGAGGGTGGGCGAGCAGTACTTC. Encoded protein: CASSPSATSGRVGEQYF.

This clone has more than one count but fewer than ten. The genes are TRBV6-5 and TRBJ1-3; D gene unclear. Looked up from germline, CDR1 is MNHEY and CDR2 is SVGAGI. V was shortened by 6 bases and J by 4 bases, with 7 bases between the two germline ends. The CDR3 has 12 residues. The CDR3 coding sequence is TGTGCCAGCAGAAATACAGGAAACACCATATATTTT. Amino acid sequence: CASRNTGNTIYF.